The source of this T cell receptor beta chain is a study of T cell changes during pregnancy in multiple sclerosis. Clones were read by immunoSEQ multiplex PCR, and TCRdb kept only the in-frame ones, dropping some. The sample carries some 68,000 clones, about 91% recorded once. This CDR3 spans 16 amino acids. The germline CDR1 and CDR2 sequences are SGHDN and FVKESK. The ends were cut back, 1 base at V and 4 bases at J, with 14 bases in the middle. This clone was detected once. Specimen: peripheral blood, collected in the second trimester of pregnancy. This clonotype was sampled from a female donor in good health, enrolled as a control in a pregnancy study. V gene TRBV14 combines with J gene TRBJ2-1, with D possibly matching TRBD2 (7 bases). The CDR3 nucleotides read TGTGCCAGCAGCCAAGTAGGGGGAGGGCCTTACAATGAGCAGTTCTTC. Its translation is CASSQVGGGPYNEQFF.